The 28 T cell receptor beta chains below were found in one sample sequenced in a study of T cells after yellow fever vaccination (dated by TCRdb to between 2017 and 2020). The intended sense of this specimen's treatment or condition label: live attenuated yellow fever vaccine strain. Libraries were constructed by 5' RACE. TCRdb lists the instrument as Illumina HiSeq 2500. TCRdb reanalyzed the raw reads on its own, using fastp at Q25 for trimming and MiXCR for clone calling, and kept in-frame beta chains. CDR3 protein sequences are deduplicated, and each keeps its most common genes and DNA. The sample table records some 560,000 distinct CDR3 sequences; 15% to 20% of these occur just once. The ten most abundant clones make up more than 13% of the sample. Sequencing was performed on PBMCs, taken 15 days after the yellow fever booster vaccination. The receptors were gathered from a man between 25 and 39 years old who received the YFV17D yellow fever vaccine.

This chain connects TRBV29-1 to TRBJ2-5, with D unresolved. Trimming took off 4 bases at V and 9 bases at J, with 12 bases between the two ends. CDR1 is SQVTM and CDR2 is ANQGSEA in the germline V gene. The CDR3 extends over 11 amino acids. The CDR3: CSVVDDGPQYF. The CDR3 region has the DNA TGCAGCGTTGTGGATGACGGACCCCAGTACTTC.

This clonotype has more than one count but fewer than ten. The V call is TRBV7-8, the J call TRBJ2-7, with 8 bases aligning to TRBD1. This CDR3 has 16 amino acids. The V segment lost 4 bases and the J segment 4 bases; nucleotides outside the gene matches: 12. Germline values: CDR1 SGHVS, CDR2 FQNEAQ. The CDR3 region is CASSWPGQGKSYEQYF. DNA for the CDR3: TGTGCCAGCAGCTGGCCCGGACAGGGAAAATCGTACGAGCAGTACTTC.

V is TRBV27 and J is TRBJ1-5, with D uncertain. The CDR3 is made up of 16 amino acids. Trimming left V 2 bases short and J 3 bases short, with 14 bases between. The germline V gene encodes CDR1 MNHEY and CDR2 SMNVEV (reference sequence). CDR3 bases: TGTGCCAGCAGTTTAAAGTACCTCTTGACCAATCAGCCCCAGCATTTT. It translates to CASSLKYLLTNQPQHF.

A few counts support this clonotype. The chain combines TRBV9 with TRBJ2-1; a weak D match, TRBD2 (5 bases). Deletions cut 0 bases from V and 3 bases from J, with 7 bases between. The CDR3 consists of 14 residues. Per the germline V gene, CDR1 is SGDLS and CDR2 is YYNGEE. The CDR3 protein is CASSVALDYNEQFF. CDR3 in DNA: TGTGCCAGCAGCGTAGCACTAGACTACAATGAGCAGTTCTTC.

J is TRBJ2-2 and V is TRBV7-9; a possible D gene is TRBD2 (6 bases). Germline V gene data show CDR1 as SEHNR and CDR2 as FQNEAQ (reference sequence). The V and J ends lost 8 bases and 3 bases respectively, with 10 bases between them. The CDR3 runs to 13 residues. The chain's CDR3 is CASLGLDTGELFF. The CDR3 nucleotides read TGTGCCAGCCTGGGACTTGACACCGGGGAGCTGTTTTTT.

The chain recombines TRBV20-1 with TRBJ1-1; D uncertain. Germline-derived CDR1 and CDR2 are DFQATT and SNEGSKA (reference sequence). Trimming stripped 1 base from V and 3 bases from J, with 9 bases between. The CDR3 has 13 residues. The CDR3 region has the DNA TGCAGTGCTAGAGGGGAGAGATACACTGAAGCTTTCTTT. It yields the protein CSARGERYTEAFF.

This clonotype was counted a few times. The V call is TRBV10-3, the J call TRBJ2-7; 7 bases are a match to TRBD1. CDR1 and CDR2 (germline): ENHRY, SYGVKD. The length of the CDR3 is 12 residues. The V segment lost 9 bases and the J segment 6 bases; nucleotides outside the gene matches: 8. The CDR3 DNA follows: TGTGCCATGAATACACAGGGGTTCGAGCAGTACTTC. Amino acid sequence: CAMNTQGFEQYF.

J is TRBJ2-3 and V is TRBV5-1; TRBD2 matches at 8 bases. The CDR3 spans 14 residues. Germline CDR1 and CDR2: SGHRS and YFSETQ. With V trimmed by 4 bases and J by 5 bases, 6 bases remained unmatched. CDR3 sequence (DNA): TGCGCCAGCAGCAGGAAGCGGGAGTTAGATACGCAGTATTTT. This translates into CASSRKRELDTQYF.

The CDR3 bases are TGCGCCAGCAGCTTGGAACAACTCCAAGAGACCCAGTACTTC. Translated, it gives CASSLEQLQETQYF. This chain joins TRBV5-1 and TRBJ2-5; unclear D gene. Germline V lookup: CDR1 SGHRS, CDR2 YFSETQ. V dropped 0 bases and J dropped 1 base, with 7 bases sitting between them. The CDR3 covers 14 residues. Drawing the rest from reference TRBV5-1 and TRBJ2-5, the complete variable domain is KAGVTQTPRYLIKTRGQQVTLSCSPISGHRSVSWYQQTPGQGLQFLFEYFSETQRNKGNFPGRFSGRQFSNSRSEMNVSTLELGDSALYLCASSLEQLQETQYFGPGTRLLVL.

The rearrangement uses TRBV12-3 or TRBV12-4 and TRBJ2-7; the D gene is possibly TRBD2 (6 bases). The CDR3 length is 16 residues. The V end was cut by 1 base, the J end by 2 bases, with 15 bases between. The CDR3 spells CASSLGGLATPYEQYF. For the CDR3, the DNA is TGTGCCAGCAGTTTAGGGGGCCTAGCGACGCCCTACGAGCAGTACTTC.

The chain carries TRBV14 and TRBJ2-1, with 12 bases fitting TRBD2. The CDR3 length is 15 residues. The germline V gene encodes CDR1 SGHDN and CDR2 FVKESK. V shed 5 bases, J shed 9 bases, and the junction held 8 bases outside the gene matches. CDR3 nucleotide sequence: TGTGCCAGCAGCTATACTAGCGGGAGGAGCAGTGAGCAGTTCTTC. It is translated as CASSYTSGRSSEQFF.

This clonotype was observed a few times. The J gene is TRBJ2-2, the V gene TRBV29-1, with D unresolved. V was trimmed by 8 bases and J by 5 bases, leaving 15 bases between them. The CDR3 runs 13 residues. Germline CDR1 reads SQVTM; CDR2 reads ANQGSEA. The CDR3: CSIFDPLTGELFF. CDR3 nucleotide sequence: TGCAGCATTTTCGATCCTCTTACCGGGGAGCTGTTTTTT.

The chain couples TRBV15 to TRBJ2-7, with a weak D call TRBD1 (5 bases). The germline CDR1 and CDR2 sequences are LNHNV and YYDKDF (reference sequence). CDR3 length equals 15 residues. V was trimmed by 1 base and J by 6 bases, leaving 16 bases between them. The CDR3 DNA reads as TGTGCCACCAGCAGAGTCCGGCAGGGAAGTCGCGAGCAGTACTTC. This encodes CATSRVRQGSREQYF.

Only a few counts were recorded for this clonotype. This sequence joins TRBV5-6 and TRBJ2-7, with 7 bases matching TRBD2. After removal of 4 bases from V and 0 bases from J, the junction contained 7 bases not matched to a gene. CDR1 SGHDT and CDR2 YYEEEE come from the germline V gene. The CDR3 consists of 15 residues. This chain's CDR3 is CASSHGLVSSYEQYF. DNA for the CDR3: TGTGCCAGCAGCCACGGACTAGTTAGCTCCTACGAGCAGTACTTC.

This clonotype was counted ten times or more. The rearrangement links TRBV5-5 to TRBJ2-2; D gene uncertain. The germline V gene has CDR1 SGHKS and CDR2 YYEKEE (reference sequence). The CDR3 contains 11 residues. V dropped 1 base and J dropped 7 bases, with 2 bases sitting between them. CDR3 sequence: CASSLFGELFF. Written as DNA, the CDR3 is TGTGCCAGCAGCTTGTTCGGGGAGCTGTTTTTT.

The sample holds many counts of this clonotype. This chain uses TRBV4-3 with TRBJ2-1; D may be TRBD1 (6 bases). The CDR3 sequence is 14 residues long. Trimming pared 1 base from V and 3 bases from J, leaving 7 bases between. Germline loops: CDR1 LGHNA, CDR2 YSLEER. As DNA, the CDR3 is TGCGCCAGCAGCCAAGTCAGGGGCTACAATGAGCAGTTCTTC. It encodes CASSQVRGYNEQFF.

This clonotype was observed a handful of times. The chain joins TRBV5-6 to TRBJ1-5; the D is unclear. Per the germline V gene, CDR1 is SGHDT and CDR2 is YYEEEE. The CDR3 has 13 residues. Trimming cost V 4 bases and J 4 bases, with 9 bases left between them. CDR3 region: CASSIGRNQPQHF. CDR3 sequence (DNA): TGTGCCAGCAGCATAGGACGAAATCAGCCCCAGCATTTT.

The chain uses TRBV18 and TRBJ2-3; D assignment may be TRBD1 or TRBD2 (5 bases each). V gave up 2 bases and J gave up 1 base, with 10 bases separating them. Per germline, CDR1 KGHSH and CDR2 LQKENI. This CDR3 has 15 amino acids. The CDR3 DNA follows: TGTGCCAGCTCACCAAAGTCGGGACGCACAGATACGCAGTATTTT. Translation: CASSPKSGRTDTQYF.

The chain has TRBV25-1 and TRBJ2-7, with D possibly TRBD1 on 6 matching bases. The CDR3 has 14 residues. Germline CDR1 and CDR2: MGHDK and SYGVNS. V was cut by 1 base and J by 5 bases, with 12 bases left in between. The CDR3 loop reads CASSESGVMDEQYF. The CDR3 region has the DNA TGTGCCAGCAGTGAATCAGGGGTCATGGACGAGCAGTACTTC.

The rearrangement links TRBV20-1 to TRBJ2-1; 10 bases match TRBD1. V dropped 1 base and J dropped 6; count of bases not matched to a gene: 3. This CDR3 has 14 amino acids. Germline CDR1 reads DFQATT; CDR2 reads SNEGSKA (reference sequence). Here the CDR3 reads CSARADRGVNEQFF. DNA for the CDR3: TGCAGTGCTAGAGCGGACAGGGGGGTCAATGAGCAGTTCTTC.

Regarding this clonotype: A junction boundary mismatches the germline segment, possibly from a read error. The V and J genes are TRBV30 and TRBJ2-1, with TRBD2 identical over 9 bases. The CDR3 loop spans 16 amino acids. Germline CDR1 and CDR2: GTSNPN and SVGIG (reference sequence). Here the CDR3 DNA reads TGTGCCCGGAGTAGCGGGAGAGGCTCCCCCTACAATGAGCAGTTCTTC. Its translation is CARSSGRGSPYNEQFF.

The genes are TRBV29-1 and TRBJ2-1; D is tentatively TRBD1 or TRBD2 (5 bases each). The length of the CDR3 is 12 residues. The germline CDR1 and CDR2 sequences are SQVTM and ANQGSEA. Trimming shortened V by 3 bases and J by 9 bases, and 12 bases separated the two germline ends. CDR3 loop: CSVDGGGPEQFF. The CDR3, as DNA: TGCAGCGTTGACGGTGGGGGACCTGAGCAGTTCTTC.

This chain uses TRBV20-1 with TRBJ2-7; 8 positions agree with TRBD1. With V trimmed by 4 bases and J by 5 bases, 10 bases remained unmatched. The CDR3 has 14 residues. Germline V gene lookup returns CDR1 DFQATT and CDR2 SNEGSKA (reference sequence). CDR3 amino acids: CSAMRTGKLDEQYF. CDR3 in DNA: TGCAGTGCTATGAGGACAGGGAAGTTGGACGAGCAGTACTTC.

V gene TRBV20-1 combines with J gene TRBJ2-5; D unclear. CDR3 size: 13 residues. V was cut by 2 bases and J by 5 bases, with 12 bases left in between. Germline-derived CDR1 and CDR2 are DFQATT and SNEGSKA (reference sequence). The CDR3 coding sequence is TGCAGTGCTAGATCGCCGCCCGGGGAGACCCAGTACTTC. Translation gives CSARSPPGETQYF.

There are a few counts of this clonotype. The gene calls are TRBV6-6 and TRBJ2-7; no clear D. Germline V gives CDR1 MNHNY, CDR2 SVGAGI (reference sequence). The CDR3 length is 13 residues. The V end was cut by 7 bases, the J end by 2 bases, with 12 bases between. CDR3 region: CASMSAGAYEQYF. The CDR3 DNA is TGTGCCAGCATGTCGGCCGGCGCCTACGAGCAGTACTTC.

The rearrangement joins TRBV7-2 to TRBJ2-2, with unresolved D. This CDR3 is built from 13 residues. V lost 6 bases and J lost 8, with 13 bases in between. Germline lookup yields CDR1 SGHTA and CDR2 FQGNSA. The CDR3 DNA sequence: TGTGCCAGCAGTAAGAACCCCTCGGGGGAGCTGTTTTTT. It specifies CASSKNPSGELFF.

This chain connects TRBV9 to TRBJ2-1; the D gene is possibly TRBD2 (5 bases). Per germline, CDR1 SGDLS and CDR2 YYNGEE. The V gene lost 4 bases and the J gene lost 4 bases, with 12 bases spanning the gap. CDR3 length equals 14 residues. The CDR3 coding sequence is TGTGCCAGCAGCCAAGGACTGTCTTACAATGAGCAGTTCTTC. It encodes CASSQGLSYNEQFF.

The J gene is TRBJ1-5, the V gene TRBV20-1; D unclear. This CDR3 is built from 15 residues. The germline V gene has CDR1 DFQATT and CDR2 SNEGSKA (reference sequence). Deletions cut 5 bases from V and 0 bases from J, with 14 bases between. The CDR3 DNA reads TGCAGTGCTTTAACGTCCGGGGATAGCAATCAGCCCCAGCATTTT. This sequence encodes CSALTSGDSNQPQHF.